This passage covers 5 T cell receptor beta chains from one sample sequenced in a study of monozygotic twins with cystic fibrosis. TCRdb's copy holds only in-frame clones and misses some; the assay was immunoSEQ multiplex PCR. The sample has roughly 32,000 clones, around 96% seen once. The sequenced sample consisted of blood. The receptors come from a girl aged 2-10 years with cystic fibrosis.

This chain links TRBV18 with TRBJ2-5; D not resolved. The CDR3 runs 13 residues. Germline V gene lookup returns CDR1 KGHSH and CDR2 LQKENI. Trimming pared 6 bases from V and 1 base from J, leaving 9 bases between. The CDR3 sequence is CASSGATQETQYF. CDR3 bases: TGTGCCAGCTCCGGCGCGACCCAAGAGACCCAGTACTTC.

The chain recombines TRBV7-9 with TRBJ2-7, with 7 positions matching TRBD1. V lost 1 base, J lost 3 bases, and 3 bases stayed unmatched. The germline V gene has CDR1 SEHNR and CDR2 FQNEAQ (reference sequence). The CDR3 has 14 residues. CDR3 region: CASSLGDRDYEQYF. Here the CDR3 DNA reads TGTGCCAGCAGCTTAGGAGACAGGGACTACGAGCAGTACTTC.

J is TRBJ1-1 and V is TRBV7-9; TRBD1 aligns across 8 bases. The CDR3 runs 14 residues. V lost 5 bases, J lost 4 bases, and 6 bases stayed unmatched. Germline assignment: CDR1 SEHNR and CDR2 FQNEAQ (reference sequence). This CDR3 is CASSTGQGGTEAFF. CDR3 coding DNA: TGTGCCAGCAGCACCGGACAGGGTGGCACTGAAGCTTTCTTT. Full variable domain (remainder filled in from reference TRBV7-9 and TRBJ1-1): DTGVSQNPRHKITKRGQNVTFRCDPISEHNRLYWYRQTLGQGPEFLTYFQNEAQLEKSRLLSDRFSAERPKGSFSTLEIQRTEQGDSAMYLCASSTGQGGTEAFFGQGTRLTVV.

V usage is TRBV6-4 and J usage is TRBJ2-7; no clear D gene. Deletions cut 9 bases from V and 5 bases from J, with 17 bases between. This CDR3 is 13 amino acids long. Germline lookup yields CDR1 MRHNA and CDR2 SNTAGT. CDR3 nucleotides: TGTGCCAGACAAACCCCGGGTTCCCACGAGCAGTACTTC. This codes for CARQTPGSHEQYF.

The chain uses TRBV19 and TRBJ1-4; D remains unclear. V was pared by 5 bases and J by 7 bases, with 11 bases between. Germline CDR1 reads LNHDA; CDR2 reads SQIVND (reference sequence). This CDR3 comprises 13 residues. CDR3 bases: TGTGCCAGTAGTGGAGGGTTGGCTGAAAAACTGTTTTTT. Translated: CASSGGLAEKLFF.